A single sample gave rise to the 29 T cell receptor beta chains below, sequenced in a study of blood T cell dynamics during melanoma immunotherapy. Time point of the sample: pre-treatment baseline. Generated by immunoSEQ multiplex PCR, the TCRdb table keeps only in-frame clones and is missing some. Of about 17,000 clones listed, around 83% are singletons. Here the sequenced sample was blood, taken from a patient treated with checkpoint blockade. The receptors stem from a human donor with melanoma.

A few counts support this clone. The chain couples TRBV11-3 to TRBJ2-7; maybe TRBD2 (6 bases). This CDR3 is built from 14 residues. Trimming removed 5 bases at V and 6 bases at J, with 17 bases between. The germline V gene has CDR1 SGHNT and CDR2 YENEEA. In DNA, the CDR3 is TGTGCCAGCAGCCAGGTCGCGGGATGGGTCGAGCAGTACTTC. Translating gives CASSQVAGWVEQYF. The variable domain in full, with the rest retrieved from reference TRBV11-3 and TRBJ2-7, is EAGVVQSPRYKIIEKKQPVAFWCNPISGHNTLYWYLQNLGQGPELLIRYENEEAVDDSQLPKDRFSAERLKGVDSTLKIQPAELGDSAVYLCASSQVAGWVEQYFGPGTRLTVT.

A single count supports this clone. This sequence joins TRBV29-1 and TRBJ1-2; possible D gene TRBD1, 5 bases. CDR3 length equals 12 residues. In germline, CDR1 is SQVTM, CDR2 ANQGSEA. Trimming pared 1 base from V and 8 bases from J, leaving 11 bases between. As DNA, the CDR3 is TGCAGCGTTGAAGGGGCCGGGGGGGGCTACACCTTC. This codes for CSVEGAGGGYTF.

The CDR3 spells CASGTSGGANVLTF. The CDR3 region has the DNA TGTGCCAGCGGAACTAGCGGTGGGGCCAACGTCCTGACTTTC. The chain employs TRBV18 and TRBJ2-6; 8 bases are a match to TRBD2. The junction had 3 bases not matched to a gene; V was cut back by 8 bases and J by 3 bases. CDR3 size: 14 residues. The germline V gene encodes CDR1 KGHSH and CDR2 LQKENI.

The chain has TRBV11-3 and TRBJ2-1, with 9 nucleotides matching TRBD2. The CDR3 is made up of 15 amino acids. Trimming cost V 5 bases and J 4 bases; bases outside gene matches: 6. CDR1 and CDR2 (germline): SGHNT, YENEEA. The DNA for the CDR3 is TGTGCCAGCAGCCGCACTAGCGGGTCTTACAATGAGCAGTTCTTC. Its translation: CASSRTSGSYNEQFF.

This chain joins TRBV16 and TRBJ2-2, with D tentatively TRBD2 (5 bases). The length of the CDR3 is 15 residues. Trimming took 4 bases from V and 4 from J, leaving 13 bases between them. Germline V gene sequence: CDR1 KGHSY, CDR2 FQNENV. The CDR3 loop is CASSPNRGRTGELFF. CDR3 sequence (DNA): TGTGCCAGCAGCCCGAACAGAGGGCGCACCGGGGAGCTGTTTTTT.

The J gene is TRBJ1-1, the V gene TRBV29-1; D is perhaps TRBD1 (5 bases). The CDR3 extends over 15 amino acids. The ends were cut back, 0 bases at V and 1 base at J, with 12 bases in the middle. Germline V CDR1 and CDR2: SQVTM, ANQGSEA. The CDR3 sequence is CSVEDLRQKNTEAFF. In DNA form, the CDR3 reads TGCAGCGTTGAAGATTTAAGACAGAAGAACACTGAAGCTTTCTTT.

The rearrangement uses TRBV28 and TRBJ2-5; D ambiguous. Matching the DNA end better, TRBJ2-7 makes the J call doubtful. CDR3 size: 15 residues. The germline gives CDR1 MDHEN, CDR2 SYDVKM. CDR3 DNA: TGTGCCAGCAGTCCTCGGTCCGTACCCTCCTACGAGCAGTACTTC. Its protein product is CASSPRSVPSYEQYF.

This clone was found a few times. CDR3 sequence reads: CASSQTQGSPLHF. DNA of the CDR3: TGTGCCAGCAGCCAGACCCAGGGTTCACCCCTCCACTTT. The V gene is TRBV7-6, the J gene TRBJ1-6; tentative D call: TRBD1 (5 bases). V lost 5 bases, J lost 9 bases, and 11 bases lay in between. CDR1 SGHVS and CDR2 FNYEAQ come from the germline V gene. The CDR3 consists of 13 residues.

The chain links TRBV25-1 to TRBJ1-5, with TRBD1 matching 7 bases. The CDR3 totals 16 residues. V trimming: 4 bases; J trimming: 3 bases; junction bases outside the gene matches: 9. Germline assignment: CDR1 MGHDK and CDR2 SYGVNS. The CDR3 loop reads CASSGETGRDNQPQHF. The CDR3 DNA reads TGTGCCAGCAGTGGAGAGACAGGGAGGGACAATCAGCCCCAGCATTTT.

This chain links TRBV18 with TRBJ2-5; 11 nucleotides agree with TRBD2. CDR3 size: 15 residues. Germline V gives CDR1 KGHSH, CDR2 LQKENI. The trim removed 3 bases at V and 5 bases at J, leaving 5 bases unmatched. CDR3 DNA: TGTGCCAGCTCACCCACTAGCGGGAGTCGGGAGACCCAGTACTTC. Protein: CASSPTSGSRETQYF.

This clone is judged medium-sized. Here the CDR3 DNA reads TGTGCCACCGGACCTGCTTGGCCCCAGCATTTT. Translating gives CATGPAWPQHF. The J gene is TRBJ1-5, the V gene TRBV6-1; D gene uncertain. Trimming took off 10 bases at V and 9 bases at J, with 13 bases between the two ends. The germline CDR1 and CDR2 sequences are MNHNS and SASEGT. This CDR3 is 11 amino acids long.

V and J are TRBV4-3 and TRBJ2-7; TRBD1 agrees at 7 bases. CDR1 is LGHNA, CDR2 YSLEER, per germline. The CDR3 spans 14 residues. J lost 4 bases, V lost 0 bases, and 3 bases had no gene match. The chain's CDR3 is CASSQDRGQYEQYF. In nucleotides, the CDR3 is TGCGCCAGCAGCCAAGATAGGGGACAGTACGAGCAGTACTTC.

This clone was detected a few times. The V gene is TRBV18, the J gene TRBJ2-7, with D possibly called TRBD1 or TRBD2 (6 bases each). The CDR3 runs 13 residues. Per germline, CDR1 KGHSH and CDR2 LQKENI. V lost 4 bases, J lost 3 bases, and 10 bases lay in between. The CDR3 protein is CASSQGGFYEQYF. The DNA for the CDR3 is TGTGCCAGCTCACAGGGGGGCTTCTACGAGCAGTACTTC.

The gene calls are TRBV27 and TRBJ2-2; tentatively, D is TRBD2 (6 bases). With 0 bases removed from V and 7 bases from J, the gap between germline ends came to 18 bases. Germline CDR1 is MNHEY and CDR2 is SMNVEV (reference sequence). The CDR3 is made up of 17 amino acids. Here the CDR3 DNA reads TGTGCCAGCAGTTTATCCCCAAGACTAGTTATCGTCGGGGAGCTGTTTTTT. Its protein is CASSLSPRLVIVGELFF.

The chain recombines TRBV7-2 with TRBJ2-3; tentatively, D is TRBD2 (5 bases). Trimming stripped 0 bases from V and 1 base from J, with 8 bases between. Germline assignment: CDR1 SGHTA and CDR2 FQGNSA. This CDR3 has 15 residues. The CDR3 coding sequence is TGTGCCAGCAGCTTAGCCGACTATCGCACAGATACGCAGTATTTT. It encodes CASSLADYRTDTQYF.

The CDR3 reads CASSYATGNYEQYF. CDR3 DNA sequence: TGCGCCAGCAGCTACGCTACAGGGAACTACGAGCAGTACTTC. This sequence joins TRBV5-1 and TRBJ2-7; a possible D gene is TRBD1 (6 bases). Trimming cost V 3 bases and J 3 bases, with 13 bases left between them. The CDR3 is 14 amino acids. Germline values: CDR1 SGHRS, CDR2 YFSETQ.

This clone was picked up one time. The chain couples TRBV9 to TRBJ2-7; D is undetermined. The CDR3 is 15 amino acids. The germline gives CDR1 SGDLS, CDR2 YYNGEE. Trimming left V 3 bases short and J 2 bases short, with 15 bases between. CDR3 bases: TGTGCCAGCAGCGCCTCGGTCGACGCCGCCTACGAGCAGTACTTC. It specifies CASSASVDAAYEQYF.

The chain uses TRBV29-1 and TRBJ2-3, with 10 bases identical to TRBD2. The CDR3 totals 15 residues. Looked up from germline, CDR1 is SQVTM and CDR2 is ANQGSEA. J was trimmed by 6 bases and V by 7 bases; bases with no gene match: 13. CDR3 sequence (DNA): TGCAGCGGTGGGGTGGAACCTAGCGGGAGTGATACGCAGTATTTT. It specifies CSGGVEPSGSDTQYF.

The genes are TRBV5-6 and TRBJ2-7; D is undetermined. The V gene lost 6 bases and the J gene lost 3 bases, with 22 bases spanning the gap. Per the germline V gene, CDR1 is SGHDT and CDR2 is YYEEEE. There are 16 residues in the CDR3. CDR3 region: CASMSRHRARNYEQYF. The CDR3 nucleotides read TGTGCCAGCATGTCCAGACACCGGGCCCGCAACTACGAGCAGTACTTC.

This sequence joins TRBV30 and TRBJ2-4; a possible D gene is TRBD2 (6 bases). The CDR3 runs 15 residues. Germline V gene data show CDR1 as GTSNPN and CDR2 as SVGIG (reference sequence). Trimming took 2 bases from V and 0 from J, leaving 11 bases between them. The CDR3 DNA sequence: TGTGCCTGGAGTTCGGGACTGATAGCCAAAAACATTCAGTACTTC. Its protein product is CAWSSGLIAKNIQYF.

CDR3 loop: CASRDGRLLSGANVLTF. CDR3 bases: TGTGCCAGTAGGGACGGGCGCCTCCTCTCTGGGGCCAACGTCCTGACTTTC. The V gene is TRBV19, the J gene TRBJ2-6; D is unresolved. The germline V and J ends were trimmed by 6 bases and 0 bases, with 15 bases remaining between them. Germline V gene lookup returns CDR1 LNHDA and CDR2 SQIVND (reference sequence). This CDR3 is built from 17 residues.

This sequence joins TRBV20-1 and TRBJ2-3; D is ambiguous. The CDR3 spans 11 residues. Germline values: CDR1 DFQATT, CDR2 SNEGSKA (reference sequence). V lost 5 bases and J 6 bases, leaving 9 bases between the germline ends. Written as DNA, the CDR3 is TGCAGTGCTTCTCCTGCGGATACGCAGTATTTT. This translates into CSASPADTQYF.

This chain links TRBV5-6 with TRBJ2-1; 8 bases are shared with TRBD2. Germline values: CDR1 SGHDT, CDR2 YYEEEE. Trimming took 0 bases from V and 7 from J; bases not matched to a gene: 9. CDR3 length: 16 residues. The CDR3 region is CASSLGAREGPNEQFF. The DNA of the CDR3 is TGTGCCAGCAGCTTGGGGGCCCGGGAGGGCCCTAATGAGCAGTTCTTC.

The V gene is TRBV7-3, the J gene TRBJ2-1, with TRBD2 identical over 14 bases. V gave up 4 bases and J gave up 0 bases; unmatched junction bases: 14. This CDR3 region has 21 residues. Germline values: CDR1 SGHTA, CDR2 FQGTGA. The CDR3 bases are TGTGCCAGCAGCTCAACCCCGGGACTAGCGGGAGTCCGGAGCTCCTACAATGAGCAGTTCTTC. Amino acid sequence: CASSSTPGLAGVRSSYNEQFF.

This chain uses TRBV11-3 with TRBJ2-3, with TRBD2 as a possible D gene (5 bases). The CDR3 extends over 16 amino acids. Trimming took off 0 bases at V and 7 bases at J, with 17 bases between the two ends. Germline values: CDR1 SGHNT, CDR2 YENEEA. The chain's CDR3 is CASSLERGGGDYTQYF. For the CDR3, the DNA is TGTGCCAGCAGCTTAGAGCGCGGAGGAGGTGATTATACGCAGTATTTT.

This chain links TRBV28 with TRBJ1-5; TRBD1 might be the D (5 bases). V was shortened by 3 bases and J by 6 bases, with 6 bases between the two germline ends. Germline values: CDR1 MDHEN, CDR2 SYDVKM. The CDR3 covers 12 residues. CDR3 sequence reads: CASSLGVQPQHF. The DNA of the CDR3 is TGTGCCAGCAGTTTGGGGGTTCAGCCCCAGCATTTT.

This chain links TRBV7-2 with TRBJ2-1; tentatively, D is TRBD1 (6 bases). The V end lost 7 bases, the J end lost 10 bases, and 20 bases lay between the germline ends. CDR3 length: 14 amino acids. CDR1 SGHTA and CDR2 FQGNSA come from the germline V gene. DNA for the CDR3: TGTGCCAGCAACCCCGCAGGGGTGGGGGTAGAGCAGTTCTTC. It translates to CASNPAGVGVEQFF. The whole variable domain, filled in from reference TRBV7-2 and TRBJ2-1, reads GAGVSQSPSNKVTEKGKDVELRCDPISGHTALYWYRQSLGQGLEFLIYFQGNSAPDKSGLPSDRFSAERTGGSVSTLTIQRTQQEDSAVYLCASNPAGVGVEQFFGPGTRLTVL.

The chain combines TRBV7-3 with TRBJ2-2; 11 bases agree with TRBD2. Per the germline V gene, CDR1 is SGHTA and CDR2 is FQGTGA. J gave up 4 bases and V 3 bases, and 7 bases lay outside the gene matches. The CDR3 extends over 17 amino acids. This CDR3 reads CASSFIAGGPITGELFF. Written as DNA, the CDR3 is TGTGCCAGCAGCTTCATAGCGGGAGGGCCCATCACCGGGGAGCTGTTTTTT.

V and J are TRBV28 and TRBJ1-5, with D hard to call. Trimming took 0 bases from V and 1 from J, leaving 7 bases between them. The CDR3 has 15 amino acids. Germline loops: CDR1 MDHEN, CDR2 SYDVKM. The CDR3 region has the DNA TGTGCCAGCAGTTTATGGCAGGAAAGCAATCAGCCCCAGCATTTT. Translation gives CASSLWQESNQPQHF. Together with reference TRBV28 and TRBJ1-5, the CDR3 gives the full variable domain: DVKVTQSSRYLVKRTGEKVFLECVQDMDHENMFWYRQDPGLGLRLIYFSYDVKMKEKGDIPEGYSVSREKKERFSLILESASTNQTSMYLCASSLWQESNQPQHFGDGTRLSIL.